This T cell receptor beta chain was identified during a study of patients and donors after allogeneic stem cell transplantation. From the RT-PCR reads, TCRdb called clonotypes with MiXCR, one entry per CDR3 protein. The sample gives some 960,000 distinct CDR3 sequences, more than 15% of which show up once; about 6% is in the top ten. Trimming removed 3 bases from V and 2 bases from J, with 8 bases in between. Germline V gene lookup returns CDR1 SQVTM and CDR2 ANQGSEA. CDR3 length: 12 amino acids. This clonotype came up a few times. Sequencing input: blood, either unsorted or a sorted T cell fraction (not recorded which). This clonotype was sampled from a human donor who was either an allogeneic HSCT recipient or a stem cell or donor lymphocyte infusion donor (not recorded which). It is not recorded whose cells these are; they may come from a transplant donor. V is TRBV29-1 and J is TRBJ2-7; D is unclear. The CDR3 is CSVDGGTYEQYF. For the CDR3, the DNA is TGCAGCGTTGACGGCGGAACCTACGAGCAGTACTTC.